These 27 T cell receptor beta chains came from one sample sequenced in a study of blood T cell repertoires in COVID-19. The data were produced by immunoSEQ multiplex PCR, yet TCRdb's version contains in-frame clones alone and is incomplete. The profile shows a few hundred thousand clones, under 90% of them singletons. Sequencing was performed on PBMCs or T cells enriched from blood (not recorded which). The receptors were sampled from a man under 40 with acute COVID-19.

The chain recombines TRBV12-3 or TRBV12-4 with TRBJ1-2; D is perhaps TRBD1 (5 bases). V was cut by 5 bases and J by 6 bases, with 13 bases left in between. The CDR3 sequence is 13 residues long. CDR3 region: CASSAGTPHGYTF. The CDR3 DNA is TGTGCCAGCAGTGCCGGGACTCCCCATGGCTACACCTTC.

This clone was observed a single time. The gene calls are TRBV24-1 and TRBJ1-2; 10 bases align to TRBD1. J lost 7 bases, V lost 4 bases, and 14 bases had no gene match. This CDR3 contains 17 residues. From germline, CDR1 is KGHDR and CDR2 SFDVKD. The CDR3 region is CATSDPGTGDPKGGYTF. CDR3 bases: TGTGCCACCAGTGACCCCGGGACAGGGGACCCGAAGGGTGGCTACACCTTC.

CDR3 in amino acids: CASSDGTAGSGGYTF. In DNA form, the CDR3 reads TGTGCCAGCAGTGACGGGACAGCGGGTTCTGGGGGCTACACCTTC. The chain carries TRBV2 and TRBJ1-2; 7 nucleotides line up with TRBD1. CDR1 is SNHLY and CDR2 is FYNNEI in the germline V gene. The CDR3 has 15 amino acids. The junction had 12 bases not matched to a gene; V was cut back by 3 bases and J by 8 bases.

The rearrangement uses TRBV7-3 and TRBJ2-6; possibly TRBD1 for D (6 bases). Germline CDR1 and CDR2: SGHTA and FQGTGA. The CDR3 extends over 16 amino acids. V was trimmed by 3 bases and J by 0 bases, leaving 9 bases between them. CDR3 loop: CASSLTGDSGANVLTF. Here the CDR3 DNA reads TGTGCCAGCAGCTTGACAGGTGACTCTGGGGCCAACGTCCTGACTTTC.

The V gene is TRBV6-1, the J gene TRBJ2-5, with D uncertain. Trimming took 3 bases from V and 3 from J, leaving 5 bases between them. Germline V gives CDR1 MNHNS, CDR2 SASEGT. The CDR3 is made up of 12 amino acids. CDR3 nucleotides: TGTGCCAGCAGTGATCCGGAAGAGACCCAGTACTTC. This sequence encodes CASSDPEETQYF.

The chain has TRBV7-8 and TRBJ2-6; TRBD1 matches 7 bases. The germline gives CDR1 SGHVS, CDR2 FQNEAQ. Trimming took 6 bases from V and 0 from J; bases not matched to a gene: 8. This CDR3 contains 17 residues. DNA of the CDR3: TGTGCCAGCAGAATAACAGGGGCCAACTCTGGGGCCAACGTCCTGACTTTC. Amino acids: CASRITGANSGANVLTF.

V gene TRBV14 combines with J gene TRBJ1-6; D may be TRBD1 (6 bases). CDR1 SGHDN and CDR2 FVKESK come from the germline V gene. Trimming shortened V by 4 bases and J by 6 bases, and 13 bases separated the two germline ends. The CDR3 is made up of 15 amino acids. The DNA for the CDR3 is TGTGCCAGCAGCCTATTGACAGGACTTAATTCACCCCTCCACTTT. This gives the protein CASSLLTGLNSPLHF.

This chain connects TRBV7-9 to TRBJ1-5; tentatively, D is TRBD1 (6 bases). CDR3 length equals 14 residues. The V and J ends lost 1 base and 7 bases respectively, with 11 bases between them. CDR1 SEHNR and CDR2 FQNEAQ come from the germline V gene (reference sequence). The CDR3 DNA reads as TGTGCCAGCAGCTTAGGGGCAGGGGTCCAGCCCCAGCATTTT. Translation gives CASSLGAGVQPQHF.

The V and J genes are TRBV12-3 or TRBV12-4 and TRBJ2-2, with D possibly TRBD2 on 5 matching bases. Trimming removed 6 bases at V and 8 bases at J, with 13 bases between. CDR3 length: 13 residues. In DNA form, the CDR3 reads TGTGCCAGCAGCTGGACTTTGGGGGGGGAGCTGTTTTTT. It translates to CASSWTLGGELFF.

The rearrangement uses TRBV6-5 and TRBJ1-6, with TRBD1 as a possible D gene (5 bases). V was shortened by 6 bases and J by 9 bases, with 18 bases between the two germline ends. The germline V gene encodes CDR1 MNHEY and CDR2 SVGAGI. The CDR3 covers 15 residues. The CDR3: CASSPAQGSRSPLHF. The CDR3 DNA is TGTGCCAGCAGCCCCGCGCAGGGAAGCCGTTCACCCCTCCACTTT.

The rearrangement joins TRBV19 to TRBJ1-1, with TRBD1 identical over 8 bases. Germline V gene lookup returns CDR1 LNHDA and CDR2 SQIVND (reference sequence). With 5 bases clipped from V and 1 base from J, the junction kept 0 bases outside the gene matches. The CDR3 is made up of 13 amino acids. The CDR3 nucleotides read TGTGCCAGTAGTGGACAGGGGAACACTGAAGCTTTCTTT. Amino acids: CASSGQGNTEAFF.

The genes are TRBV6-6 and TRBJ2-3, with 8 positions matching TRBD2. This CDR3 is built from 15 residues. CDR1 is MNHNY, CDR2 SVGAGI, per germline (reference sequence). The V and J ends lost 2 bases and 3 bases, in that order; junction bases with no gene match: 4. CDR3 nucleotide sequence: TGTGCCAGCAGTTACACGGGCGGGGGGACAGATACGCAGTATTTT. It encodes CASSYTGGGTDTQYF.

In DNA form, the CDR3 reads TGTGCCACCAGGCCCGCTGGACCAGGGGCCTACACCTTC. It specifies CATRPAGPGAYTF. This chain connects TRBV24-1 to TRBJ1-2, with D perhaps TRBD1 (6 bases). V was cut by 7 bases and J by 10 bases, with 18 bases left in between. Germline V gene lookup returns CDR1 KGHDR and CDR2 SFDVKD. The CDR3 runs to 13 residues.

The sample holds one count of this clone. V is TRBV27 and J is TRBJ2-1, with 7 bases fitting TRBD2. The CDR3 length is 17 residues. V was clipped by 3 bases and J by 4 bases; unmatched bases: 12. CDR1 and CDR2 from the germline V gene are MNHEY and SMNVEV (reference sequence). The CDR3: CASSLGVTSVTYNEQFF. The CDR3 DNA follows: TGTGCCAGCAGTTTGGGGGTTACTAGCGTAACGTACAATGAGCAGTTCTTC.

V usage is TRBV5-1 and J usage is TRBJ1-1, with TRBD1 as a possible D gene (5 bases). CDR1 and CDR2 (germline): SGHRS, YFSETQ. The CDR3 length is 14 residues. Trimming stripped 4 bases from V and 1 base from J, with 11 bases between. CDR3 nucleotides: TGCGCCAGCAGCCCGAGTAGGGGGAACACTGAAGCTTTCTTT. Protein: CASSPSRGNTEAFF. The full variable domain, rest sourced from reference TRBV5-1 and TRBJ1-1, is KAGVTQTPRYLIKTRGQQVTLSCSPISGHRSVSWYQQTPGQGLQFLFEYFSETQRNKGNFPGRFSGRQFSNSRSEMNVSTLELGDSALYLCASSPSRGNTEAFFGQGTRLTVV.

The rearrangement links TRBV27 to TRBJ2-1; 10 nucleotides align to TRBD2. CDR3 length equals 17 residues. The ends lost 4 bases at V and 4 bases at J; junction bases unmatched: 10. Germline CDR1 and CDR2: MNHEY and SMNVEV (reference sequence). The CDR3 reads CASSSAGSGGGYNEQFF. The CDR3 nucleotides read TGTGCCAGCAGTTCCGCTGGAAGCGGGGGGGGTTACAATGAGCAGTTCTTC.

The chain uses TRBV12-3 or TRBV12-4 and TRBJ1-2, with D possibly being TRBD1 (6 bases). The CDR3 runs to 13 residues. Trimming shortened V by 6 bases and J by 7 bases, and 15 bases separated the two germline ends. The DNA for the CDR3 is TGTGCCAGCAGAGCAGGGGAGTTGGGTGGCTACACCTTC. This sequence encodes CASRAGELGGYTF.

The rearrangement uses TRBV29-1 and TRBJ1-3; no definite D call. With 8 bases removed from V and 0 bases from J, the gap between germline ends came to 8 bases. CDR1 is SQVTM and CDR2 is ANQGSEA in the germline V gene. The CDR3 covers 12 residues. This chain's CDR3 is CSWRSSGNTIYF. The CDR3 DNA sequence: TGCAGCTGGCGGAGCTCTGGAAACACCATATATTTT.

The V call is TRBV24-1, the J call TRBJ2-1, with 7 nucleotides matching TRBD2. Germline loops: CDR1 KGHDR, CDR2 SFDVKD. The CDR3 covers 17 residues. J lost 10 bases, V lost 2 bases, and 16 bases had no gene match. CDR3 in amino acids: CATSDSLWGEGRTEQFF. The DNA for the CDR3 is TGTGCCACCAGTGATTCCCTTTGGGGGGAGGGCCGTACCGAGCAGTTCTTC.

The gene calls are TRBV7-2 and TRBJ2-2, with 16 positions matching TRBD2. Germline V gene sequence: CDR1 SGHTA, CDR2 FQGNSA. The trim removed 5 bases at V and 8 bases at J, leaving 8 bases unmatched. This CDR3 is built from 17 residues. CDR3 sequence reads: CASSPLGLAGGKGELFF. CDR3 nucleotides: TGTGCCAGCAGCCCGTTGGGACTAGCGGGAGGGAAGGGGGAGCTGTTTTTT.

This clone has just one count. V gene TRBV19 combines with J gene TRBJ2-6; D call uncertain. This CDR3 is 19 amino acids long. Trimming cost V 5 bases and J 0 bases, with 20 bases left between them. The V gene's germline CDR1 is LNHDA and CDR2 SQIVND (reference sequence). CDR3 bases: TGTGCCAGTAGTTACTCCTCGGGTCGCCTCAACTCTGGGGCCAACGTCCTGACTTTC. Translated: CASSYSSGRLNSGANVLTF.

The rearrangement joins TRBV18 to TRBJ1-6; 7 bases align to TRBD1. In germline, CDR1 is KGHSH, CDR2 LQKENI. V dropped 4 bases and J dropped 6; count of bases not matched to a gene: 6. The CDR3 totals 15 residues. The DNA for the CDR3 is TGTGCCAGCTCACAAGGCACAGGGGTTAATTCACCCCTCCACTTT. Translating gives CASSQGTGVNSPLHF.

This chain uses TRBV19 with TRBJ2-7; TRBD2 might be the D (6 bases). CDR3 length equals 15 residues. Trimming pared 7 bases from V and 4 bases from J, leaving 20 bases between. Germline V gene data show CDR1 as LNHDA and CDR2 as SQIVND (reference sequence). CDR3 sequence reads: CASISRPGLTYEQYV. CDR3 sequence (DNA): TGTGCCAGTATCTCTCGTCCGGGACTTACATACGAGCAGTACGTC.

The chain joins TRBV27 to TRBJ2-5; 11 nucleotides line up with TRBD2. The CDR3 covers 16 residues. The V and J ends lost 5 bases and 3 bases, in that order; junction bases with no gene match: 8. Germline V lookup: CDR1 MNHEY, CDR2 SMNVEV (reference sequence). The DNA for the CDR3 is TGTGCCAGCAGTCCGCAGGGACTAGCGGAAGAAGAGACCCAGTACTTC. Residues: CASSPQGLAEEETQYF.

The J gene is TRBJ2-3, the V gene TRBV10-3; perhaps TRBD1 as D (5 bases). Germline loops: CDR1 ENHRY, CDR2 SYGVKD. The CDR3 length is 14 residues. V shed 6 bases and J shed 4 bases, with 14 bases lying between them. In DNA form, the CDR3 reads TGTGCCATCAGAGACAGTAGATGGGCAGATACGCAGTATTTT. It translates to CAIRDSRWADTQYF.

This clone occurred once. This chain links TRBV4-1 with TRBJ2-7, with D possibly TRBD2 on 6 matching bases. The ends were cut back, 3 bases at V and 4 bases at J, with 16 bases in the middle. The CDR3 is made up of 15 amino acids. Germline CDR1 reads MGHRA; CDR2 reads YSYEKL. The CDR3: CASSQLPGGAYEQYV. As DNA, the CDR3 is TGCGCCAGCAGCCAGCTCCCCGGGGGAGCTTACGAGCAGTACGTC.

J is TRBJ2-3 and V is TRBV7-2; maybe TRBD2 (7 bases). V lost 1 base, J lost 4 bases, and 12 bases lay in between. The CDR3 runs 15 residues. CDR1 and CDR2 (germline): SGHTA, FQGNSA. The CDR3 sequence: CASSLDGGRADTQYF. As DNA, the CDR3 is TGTGCCAGCAGCTTAGACGGGGGGCGCGCAGATACGCAGTATTTT.